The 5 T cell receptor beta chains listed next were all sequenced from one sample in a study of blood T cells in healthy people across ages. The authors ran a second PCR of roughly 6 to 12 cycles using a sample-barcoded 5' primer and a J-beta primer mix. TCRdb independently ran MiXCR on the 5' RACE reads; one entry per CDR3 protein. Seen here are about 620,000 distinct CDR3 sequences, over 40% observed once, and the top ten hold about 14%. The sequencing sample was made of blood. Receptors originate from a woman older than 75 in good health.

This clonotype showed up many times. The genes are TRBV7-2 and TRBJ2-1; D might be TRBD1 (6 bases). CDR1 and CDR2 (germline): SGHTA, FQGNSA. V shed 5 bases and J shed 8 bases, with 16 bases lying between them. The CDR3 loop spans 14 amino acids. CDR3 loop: CASSVATGFDEQFF. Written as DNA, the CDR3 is TGTGCCAGCAGCGTGGCAACAGGGTTCGATGAGCAGTTCTTC.

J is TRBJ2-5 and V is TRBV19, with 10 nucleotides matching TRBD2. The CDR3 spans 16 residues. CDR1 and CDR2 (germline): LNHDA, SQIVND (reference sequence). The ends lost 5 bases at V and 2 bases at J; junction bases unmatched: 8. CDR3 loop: CASSPWTSGEQETQYF. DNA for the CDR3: TGTGCCAGTAGTCCCTGGACTAGCGGAGAACAAGAGACCCAGTACTTC.

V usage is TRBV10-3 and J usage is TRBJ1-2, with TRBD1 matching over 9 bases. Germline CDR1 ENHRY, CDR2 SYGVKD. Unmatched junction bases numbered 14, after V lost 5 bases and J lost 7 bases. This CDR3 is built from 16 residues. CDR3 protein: CAISSGTGPRYRGYTF. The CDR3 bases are TGTGCCATCAGTTCAGGGACAGGGCCACGCTATCGTGGCTACACCTTC.

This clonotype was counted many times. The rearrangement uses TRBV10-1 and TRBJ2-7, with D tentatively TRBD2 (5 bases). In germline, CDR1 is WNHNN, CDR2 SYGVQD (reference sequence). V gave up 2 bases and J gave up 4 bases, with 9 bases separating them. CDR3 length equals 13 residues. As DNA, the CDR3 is TGCGCCAGCAGTGAGCCAGGAGGATACGAGCAGTACTTC. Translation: CASSEPGGYEQYF.

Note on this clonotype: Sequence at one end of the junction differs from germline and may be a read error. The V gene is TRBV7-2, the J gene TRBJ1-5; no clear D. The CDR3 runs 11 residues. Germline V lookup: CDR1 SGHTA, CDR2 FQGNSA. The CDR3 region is CASSLRGPQRF. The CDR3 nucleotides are TGTGCCAGCAGCTTACGAGGGCCCCAGCGTTTT.